The sample holds one count of the clone carrying this T cell receptor beta chain. The treatment denotes: randomized to nivolumab then ipilimumab (arm A) or the reverse (arm B). Sorted cells were live CD3+CD8+, lacking CD19 and CD56, from PBMCs. This sample was included in a study of sequential checkpoint blockade in melanoma. About the study: Each arm's sequence ended with maintenance nivolumab.

Measured with immunoSEQ multiplex PCR; TCRdb has only the in-frame clones, and not every one. The sample contains more than 10,000 clones, roughly two thirds of which appear only once. This CDR3 spans 16 amino acids. The germline CDR1 and CDR2 sequences are PRHDT and FYEKMQ (reference sequence). The trim removed 5 bases at V and 4 bases at J, leaving 10 bases unmatched. V is TRBV13 and J is TRBJ2-3; 9 bases line up with TRBD2. The clonotype was recovered from a human donor with melanoma. Sequencing was performed on CD8+ T cells sorted from blood (inferred from file names), taken from a patient given nivolumab and ipilimumab in sequence. The CDR3 loop is CASSAGGLALADTQYF. The DNA of the CDR3 is TGTGCCAGCAGCGCCGGGGGACTAGCACTTGCAGATACGCAGTATTTT.